This TCR beta chain was identified in a study of T cell repertoires in cytomegalovirus infection. As for the study in general: CMV infection plus the matching HLA type was flagged by public TCR beta signatures. Overall study findings and caveats: Ex vivo responses were dominated by HLA-C-restricted CMV-specific TCR beta clonotypes.

TCRdb itself ran the reads through MiXCR, one entry per CDR3 protein. Of 300,000 to 400,000 distinct CDR3 sequences listed, around a sixth are singletons. In this sample, this clonotype turned up a few times. Its antigen is unidentified. The sample taken for sequencing was PBMCs. This sequence was found in a human donor in good health (CMV status not recorded). Some clones in this sample may be carry-over from other donors' samples.

The CDR3 here is CASTVTGGATQYF. CDR3 DNA sequence: TGTGCCAGCACCGTGACAGGGGGGGCAACCCAGTACTTC. The V call is TRBV12-3 or TRBV12-4, the J call TRBJ2-5, with 9 bases matching TRBD1. CDR3 length: 13 amino acids. The trim removed 7 bases at V and 8 bases at J, leaving 8 bases unmatched.